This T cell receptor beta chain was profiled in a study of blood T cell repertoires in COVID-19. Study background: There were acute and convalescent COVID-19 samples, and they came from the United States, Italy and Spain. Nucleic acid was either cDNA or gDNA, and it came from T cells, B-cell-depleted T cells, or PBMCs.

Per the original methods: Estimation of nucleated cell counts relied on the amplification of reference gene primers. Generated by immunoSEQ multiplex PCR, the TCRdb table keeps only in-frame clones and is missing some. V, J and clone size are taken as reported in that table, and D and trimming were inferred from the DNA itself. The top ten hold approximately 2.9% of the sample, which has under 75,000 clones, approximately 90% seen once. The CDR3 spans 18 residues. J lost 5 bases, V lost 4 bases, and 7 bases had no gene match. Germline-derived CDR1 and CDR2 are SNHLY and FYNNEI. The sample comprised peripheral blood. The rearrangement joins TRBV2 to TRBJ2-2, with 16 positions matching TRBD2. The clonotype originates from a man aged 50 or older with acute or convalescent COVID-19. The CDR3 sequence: CASSGGLAGGPRTGELFF. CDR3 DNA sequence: TGTGCCAGCAGTGGGGGACTAGCGGGAGGGCCAAGGACCGGGGAGCTGTTTTTT.